This T cell receptor beta chain appears in the sequencing data of a study of human T cells and chemical hapten exposure (dated by TCRdb to about 2021). Background on the whole study: For sensitization, 2% DPC in acetone was applied to a roughly 2 cm by roughly 2 cm area of upper inner arm skin. The study tracked peripheral blood TCR repertoire changes in vivo during primary and secondary sensitization to the hapten diphenylcyclopropenone (DPC) in alopecia patients. Most of the patients in the cohort were female, and the cohort covered alopecia areata with under or over 50% scalp involvement, alopecia totalis and alopecia universalis. Nearly 30 alopecia patients gave blood for TCR sequencing at one to four time points (pre-sensitization, 2, 6 and 24 weeks). Throughout the study period of approximately 23 weeks, patients also received therapeutic DPC doses to the scalp every week. Patch testing on the upper back used Finn chambers containing 0.01% DPC, with scoring done after 6 days according to International Contact Dermatitis Research Group standards. Blood samples were taken from patients before sensitization (week 0) and at 2, 6 and about 24 weeks after DPC sensitization. Libraries were pooled for sequencing, and per-sample TCR yields varied mainly because of small differences in library volumes within the pool. What the authors observed across the whole study: Alopecia, a presumed autoimmune disease, was present in all patients, so the immune response of the patients might differ from that of healthy individuals. A positive correlation was found between the number of PT1 expanded TCRs and patch test score, with significance reached at thresholds 8, 16 and 32 but not 4. After repeated subsampling, changes were observed in the strength of the expansion versus patch-test correlation and in the threshold at which the correlation became significant. Compared with pre-sensitization or healthy control sets, expanded TCRs formed significantly more large CDR3 similarity clusters, which is consistent with antigen-driven responses. The number of TCRs above 1 in 1000 frequency did not change with DPC sensitization; there was no evidence of global repertoire structure alterations.

The library was made by RACE. The data were produced on a NextSeq 500. During library preparation, unique molecular identifiers were attached to individual cDNA molecules so that TCRs could be counted in a quantitative, reproducible way. Both TCR alpha and TCR beta chains were sequenced from each blood RNA sample. Per the authors' processing: A median of about 87,000 TCRs per sample was observed, with a range of 23,224 to 690,600. The Decombinator software suite was used to annotate V, J and CDR3 in the TCR reads. Every sample was subsampled to the same number of TCRs (28,000) for the PS versus PT1 abundance plots. Expanded TCRs were defined as absent before sensitization and observed at least eight times at the 2-week time point. Starting from the raw public reads, TCRdb applied fastp trimming at Q25, assembled clones with MiXCR and retained in-frame beta chains. Rows are combined by CDR3 protein, so each entry shows the most common genes and DNA. The V and J calls, along with clone size, are taken from TCRdb and not from the paper's own processing. This sample is represented by roughly 150,000 distinct CDR3 sequences; 25% to 35% of them were singletons. 2.1% of the sample is taken by the ten largest.

The sample's time point label, decoded: patch test 3, about 24 weeks after DPC sensitization. This specimen's treatment or condition label, interpreted: therapeutic diphenylcyclopropenone sensitization with weekly scalp DPC. At every patch-test visit, the blood draw took place before the patch test was put on. Patients were considered eligible if aged 18 to 70, diagnosed with alopecia and deemed suitable for DPC therapy, and patients were excluded if pregnant. Total RNA was isolated from unfractionated whole blood collected in Tempus Blood RNA tubes. The germline V end is reduced by 6 bases and the J end by 5 bases; junction bases left unmatched: 4. Including cysteine and phenylalanine, the CDR3 has 14 amino acids. Only the CDR3 part of the read is kept: 42 bases, read in frame from the first base. This clonotype was counted only a few times. Which antigen it targets is not known. There are no base qualities to consult, and no much larger clone falls within one base.

The sequence derives from a woman aged 18 to 35 with alopecia areata. Some clones in this sample may be carry-over from other donors' samples. Sample: whole blood, taken in connection with sensitization to the hapten diphenylcyclopropenone (DPC). The chain is assembled from TRBV12-3 or TRBV12-4 and TRBJ2-2; 9 of the junction bases match TRBD2. The DNA is as follows: TGTGCCAGCAGGCGGGGGGGGTGGACCGGGGAGCTGTTTTTT. This yields the protein CASRRGGWTGELFF.